The rows below give T cell receptor beta chains drawn from one sample of a study of identical twins. TCRdb itself ran the 5' RACE reads through MiXCR, one entry per CDR3 protein. Of around 370,000 distinct CDR3 sequences in the sample, approximately 9.1% were seen once. The sequenced material came from naive T cells sorted from blood. The receptors shown here come from a woman in her fifties or sixties in good health. Each CDR3 is given with its conserved first and last residue. The D gene is left open where the match is weak. The size field is filled for only some rows; it gives once, few, many or a size class.

TGTGCCAGCAGCATAGGACTGAGTAACACTGAAGCTTTCTTT CASSIGLSNTEAFF many TRBV11-3 14 NA TRBJ1-1
TGTGCCACCTCAGGGGGATCGGAGACCCAGTACTTC CATSGGSETQYF NA TRBV24-1 12 TRBD1 TRBJ2-5
TGCGCCAGCAGCGAGGGGGGCGGCAACTATGGCTACACCTTC CASSEGGGNYGYTF NA TRBV5-1 14 NA TRBJ1-2
TGTGCCAGCACCGGGGCTTCGGTCGGCTACACCTTC CASTGASVGYTF few TRBV12-3/TRBV12-4 12 NA TRBJ1-2
TGCAGTGCCCCGAGAGGGGCTAGCGGGAGGAATGAGCAGTTCTTC CSAPRGASGRNEQFF NA TRBV20-1 15 TRBD2 TRBJ2-1
TGTGCCAGCTCACCTAGAACCGGGACACAGAACACTGAAGCTTTCTTT CASSPRTGTQNTEAFF NA TRBV18 16 NA TRBJ1-1
TGCAGTGCTAGACCAGCGGGGCACACAGATACGCAGTATTTT CSARPAGHTDTQYF few TRBV20-1 14 TRBD2 TRBJ2-3
TGCAGCGTTTCGGATTTAAGAGCAGGGGAAACCGGGGAGCTGTTTTTT CSVSDLRAGETGELFF NA TRBV29-1 16 NA TRBJ2-2
TGTGCCAGCAGTGCCCAGGGTGATGGGGCCAACGTCCTGACTTTC CASSAQGDGANVLTF NA TRBV27 15 NA TRBJ2-6
TGTGCCACCAGTGCCTCCAGGGTGGGCGAGCAGTACTTC CATSASRVGEQYF few TRBV24-1 13 NA TRBJ2-7
TGTGCCAGTAGTAATCCGGGCGGGAGGGGGACCGGGGAGCTGTTTTTT CASSNPGGRGTGELFF few TRBV19 16 TRBD2 TRBJ2-2
TGTGCCAGCACCCGGGACTACAATGAGCAGTTCTTC CASTRDYNEQFF NA TRBV11-3 12 NA TRBJ2-1
TGCGCCAGCAGCTTGGGCGGTGGAGAGGAGACCCAGTACTTC CASSLGGGEETQYF many TRBV5-1 14 NA TRBJ2-5
TGTGCCAGCAGTTCCTCCTCGCGCCAAGAGACCCAGTACTTC CASSSSSRQETQYF many TRBV6-6 14 NA TRBJ2-5
TGTGCCACCAGTGAACCCGGCGGGACAGGGTACAATGAGCAGTTCTTC CATSEPGGTGYNEQFF many TRBV24-1 16 TRBD1 TRBJ2-1